This entry lists 6 T cell receptor beta chains sequenced from one sample in a study of T cell responses to AZD1222 COVID-19 vaccine. Profiling relied on immunoSEQ multiplex PCR, and the TCRdb table lists in-frame clones only, not all of them. The sample includes 100,000 to 150,000 clones, 80% to 90% of them seen just once. The sample consisted of peripheral blood, taken on day 0 of AZD1222 vaccination. The origin of the receptors is an adult in good health.

This clone was counted a few times. The genes are TRBV25-1 and TRBJ1-1, with unresolved D. This CDR3 comprises 13 residues. CDR1 MGHDK and CDR2 SYGVNS come from the germline V gene. Trimming pared 2 bases from V and 0 bases from J, leaving 4 bases between. The CDR3 DNA is TGTGCCAGCAGTGAAGGTTTGAACACTGAAGCTTTCTTT. This encodes CASSEGLNTEAFF.

J is TRBJ2-7 and V is TRBV28; perhaps TRBD2 as D (6 bases). The CDR3 sequence is 16 residues long. The germline V gene encodes CDR1 MDHEN and CDR2 SYDVKM. The V and J ends lost 5 bases and 2 bases respectively, with 19 bases between them. The CDR3 nucleotides read TGTGCCAGCAGTCCCCCGGGCAGGGACTTTGCCTACGAGCAGTACTTC. This gives the protein CASSPPGRDFAYEQYF.

The V call is TRBV30, the J call TRBJ1-1, with D maybe TRBD1 (5 bases). Germline V gene lookup returns CDR1 GTSNPN and CDR2 SVGIG (reference sequence). V lost 5 bases and J 0 bases, leaving 10 bases between the germline ends. This CDR3 has 13 residues. The CDR3 reads CAWGDSLNTEAFF. The CDR3 coding sequence is TGTGCCTGGGGAGACAGCTTGAACACTGAAGCTTTCTTT.

This rearrangement joins TRBV28 to TRBJ1-6; 7 positions match TRBD1. This CDR3 contains 14 residues. The germline gives CDR1 MDHEN, CDR2 SYDVKM. V gave up 5 bases and J gave up 7 bases; unmatched junction bases: 5. For the CDR3, the DNA is TGTGCCAGCAGTGTCGGGACAGACAATTCACCCCTCCACTTT. Its protein product is CASSVGTDNSPLHF.

This chain joins TRBV5-4 and TRBJ2-5; tentatively, D is TRBD1 (6 bases). V was pared by 5 bases and J by 2 bases, with 16 bases between. In germline, CDR1 is SGHNT, CDR2 YYREEE (reference sequence). There are 15 residues in the CDR3. The CDR3 reads CASRLGALLQETQYF. CDR3 DNA sequence: TGTGCCAGCAGGCTGGGGGCACTCTTACAAGAGACCCAGTACTTC.

This rearrangement joins TRBV7-8 to TRBJ2-7; weak D call: TRBD2 (5 bases). Germline V lookup: CDR1 SGHVS, CDR2 FQNEAQ. The V end lost 1 base, the J end lost 2 bases, and 18 bases lay between the germline ends. The length of the CDR3 is 17 residues. The DNA of the CDR3 is TGTGCCAGCAGCTTAGGGTCCCGGGGAGTAATTGCCTACGAGCAGTACTTC. It specifies CASSLGSRGVIAYEQYF.